A single TCR beta chain is shown here with its context. What it binds is not known. This sample is drawn from a study of shared clonotypes between healthy human individuals. As for the study in general: The study used three CD4 naive, three CD4 memory, two CD8 naive and one CD8 memory plate per donor. Study observations and caveats: Depth of sequencing was expected to influence donor clonotype sharing.

The CDR3 loop spans 16 amino acids. Trimming left V 0 bases short and J 2 bases short, with 11 bases between. Germline lookup yields CDR1 LNHDA and CDR2 SQIVND (reference sequence). Naive CD8 cells lacked CD45RO, underwent positive selection for CCR7 and left out terminally differentiated effector memory CD45RA+ cells. The donors, all of them Caucasian adults, lived in Nashville, Tennessee. It was around 180 ng DNA, 33,000 or so T cell genomes, that sorted-subset replicate PCRs used. Clones were sequenced by immunoSEQ multiplex PCR, and TCRdb holds only the in-frame ones, with some missing. The profile shows around 580,000 clones, 95% to 98% of them singletons.

V usage is TRBV19 and J usage is TRBJ2-1; D is unresolved. The TCR originated in a man under 40 in good health. Sequenced input: naive CD8+ T cells sorted from blood. CDR3 DNA sequence: TGTGCCAGTAGTATAGATTCCCGAGCAACCTACAATGAGCAGTTCTTC. This encodes CASSIDSRATYNEQFF.